The 25 T cell receptor beta chains reported below all come from one sample, sequenced in a study of B cell selection in AIRE deficiency. Generated by immunoSEQ multiplex PCR, the TCRdb table keeps only in-frame clones and is missing some. The table shows roughly 25,000 clones, with just under 97% occurring only once. Sorting defined conventional CD4 T cells as CD4+CD127+. The sample comprised CD4+CD127+ conventional T cells sorted from PBMCs. These receptors all come from a human donor in good health.

The chain has TRBV10-2 and TRBJ2-7; D might be TRBD1 (5 bases). Germline V gene sequence: CDR1 WSHSY, CDR2 SAAADI. With 6 bases removed from V and 0 bases from J, the gap between germline ends came to 9 bases. The CDR3 is made up of 13 amino acids. CDR3 in amino acids: CASRETVSYEQYF. The CDR3 DNA reads TGCGCCAGCAGGGAGACAGTCTCCTACGAGCAGTACTTC.

The chain is built from TRBV2 and TRBJ2-7; D is ambiguous. CDR1 is SNHLY and CDR2 is FYNNEI in the germline V gene. The CDR3 is 14 residues long. The germline V and J ends were trimmed by 1 base and 2 bases, with 9 bases remaining between them. The CDR3 loop is CASSEVPATYEQYF. CDR3 DNA: TGTGCCAGCAGTGAAGTTCCGGCTACCTACGAGCAGTACTTC.

Note on this clone: This CDR3 is also generated by other DNA sequences in the sample. The J gene is TRBJ2-5, the V gene TRBV19; TRBD1 matches 8 bases. Per germline, CDR1 LNHDA and CDR2 SQIVND (reference sequence). This CDR3 has 16 amino acids. V shed 6 bases and J 5 bases; nucleotides not matched to a gene: 14. The CDR3 DNA reads TGTGCCAGTAGGAGGACAGGGATCTCCGGTCCGGAGACCCAGTACTTC. Translation gives CASRRTGISGPETQYF.

This chain uses TRBV10-3 with TRBJ1-6; unclear D gene. The germline CDR1 and CDR2 sequences are ENHRY and SYGVKD. The CDR3 is 14 residues long. V was clipped by 3 bases and J by 7 bases, with 10 bases between them. The CDR3 spells CAISDQRGNSPLHF. CDR3 DNA sequence: TGTGCCATCAGTGATCAGCGAGGGAATTCACCCCTCCACTTT.

The chain carries TRBV11-3 and TRBJ2-7, with D unresolved. Trimming cost V 5 bases and J 0 bases, with 14 bases left between them. The CDR3 runs to 15 residues. Germline loops: CDR1 SGHNT, CDR2 YENEEA. In DNA form, the CDR3 reads TGTGCCAGCAGCCAAAGATTCGGCTTCTCCTACGAGCAGTACTTC. It specifies CASSQRFGFSYEQYF.

The chain uses TRBV18 and TRBJ2-5, with D maybe TRBD1 (6 bases). The V gene's germline CDR1 is KGHSH and CDR2 LQKENI. This CDR3 spans 14 amino acids. V was clipped by 5 bases and J by 5 bases, with 15 bases between them. The CDR3 nucleotides read TGTGCCAGCTCAAAGGGAAGGGACACCGAGACCCAGTACTTC. It specifies CASSKGRDTETQYF.

This clone has just a few counts. The V call is TRBV2, the J call TRBJ1-6; possibly TRBD1 for D (5 bases). Trimming removed 6 bases from V and 0 bases from J, with 15 bases in between. The germline V gene has CDR1 SNHLY and CDR2 FYNNEI. The CDR3 has 17 amino acids. The CDR3 nucleotides read TGTGCCAGCAGCCATACGACAGACACCTCCTATAATTCACCCCTCCACTTT. It encodes CASSHTTDTSYNSPLHF.

The J gene is TRBJ1-6, the V gene TRBV4-1; D might be TRBD1 (6 bases). Per the germline V gene, CDR1 is MGHRA and CDR2 is YSYEKL. The CDR3 extends over 18 amino acids. The V gene lost 0 bases and the J gene lost 0 bases, with 12 bases spanning the gap. The CDR3, as DNA: TGCGCCAGCAGCCAAGATCCGCAGGGGAGCTCCTATAATTCACCCCTCCACTTT. Encoded protein: CASSQDPQGSSYNSPLHF.

The chain couples TRBV10-3 to TRBJ2-7; D gene uncertain. The CDR3 sequence is 16 residues long. Trimming pared 2 bases from V and 2 bases from J, leaving 16 bases between. The V gene's germline CDR1 is ENHRY and CDR2 SYGVKD. This CDR3 reads CAISEPLNSETYEQYF. DNA for the CDR3: TGTGCCATCAGTGAGCCTTTAAACAGCGAAACCTACGAGCAGTACTTC.

This rearrangement joins TRBV19 to TRBJ2-4, with 9 bases that match TRBD2. The J segment lost 0 bases and the V segment lost 3 bases, leaving 15 bases of the junction unmatched. CDR3 length equals 20 residues. Germline CDR1 LNHDA, CDR2 SQIVND (reference sequence). CDR3 DNA: TGTGCCAGTAGTATCGATTTAGCGGGGGCACGGTTTTTAGCCAAAAACATTCAGTACTTC. It codes for CASSIDLAGARFLAKNIQYF.

This CDR3 reads CASSIGTLHSYEQFF. The CDR3 nucleotides read TGTGCCAGTAGTATAGGGACCCTCCATAGTTATGAGCAGTTCTTC. The chain uses TRBV19 and TRBJ2-1, with D uncertain. Germline-derived CDR1 and CDR2 are LNHDA and SQIVND (reference sequence). V was pared by 1 base and J by 8 bases, with 15 bases between. The CDR3 contains 15 residues. Full variable domain (missing parts from reference TRBV19 and TRBJ2-1): DGGITQSPKYLFRKEGQNVTLSCEQNLNHDAMYWYRQDPGQGLRLIYYSQIVNDFQKGDIAEGYSVSREKKESFPLTVTSAQKNPTAFYLCASSIGTLHSYEQFFGPGTRLTVL.

The chain couples TRBV14 to TRBJ2-2; no reliable D call. CDR1 and CDR2 from the germline V gene are SGHDN and FVKESK. The ends were cut back, 3 bases at V and 8 bases at J, with 7 bases in the middle. The CDR3 contains 12 residues. This CDR3 is CASSQYGGELFF. Here the CDR3 DNA reads TGTGCCAGCAGCCAGTATGGGGGGGAGCTGTTTTTT.

The chain joins TRBV5-1 to TRBJ1-6; unclear D gene. The V gene lost 0 bases and the J gene lost 10 bases, with 11 bases spanning the gap. The CDR3 length is 14 residues. The germline gives CDR1 SGHRS, CDR2 YFSETQ. The CDR3 coding sequence is TGCGCCAGCAGCTTGGCCTTGGAAGCCTCACCCCTCCACTTT. Residues: CASSLALEASPLHF.

This chain links TRBV6-1 with TRBJ2-1, with 8 bases matching TRBD2. Trimming took 6 bases from V and 13 from J; bases not matched to a gene: 8. CDR3 length: 12 amino acids. CDR1 MNHNS and CDR2 SASEGT come from the germline V gene. The CDR3 region has the DNA TGTGCCAGCAGAACCGGACTAGCTCATCAGTTCTTC. The encoded protein is CASRTGLAHQFF.

The count of this clone is one. The V call is TRBV7-1, the J call TRBJ2-1; D gene uncertain. TRBV7-1 falls under the ORF class, with uncertain function. The CDR3 has 11 residues. The V and J ends lost 7 bases and 8 bases respectively, with 9 bases between them. CDR3 residues: CASISAYEQFF. CDR3 in DNA: TGTGCCAGCATCTCCGCCTATGAGCAGTTCTTC.

The chain couples TRBV5-1 to TRBJ2-1, with D possibly TRBD1 on 6 matching bases. V lost 0 bases and J lost 5, with 12 bases in between. Germline loops: CDR1 SGHRS, CDR2 YFSETQ. This CDR3 comprises 15 residues. The CDR3 DNA is TGCGCCAGCAGCTTGGCAACAGGGCATAACAATGAGCAGTTCTTC. It is translated as CASSLATGHNNEQFF.

The chain recombines TRBV30 with TRBJ2-1, with a tentative D call TRBD1 (6 bases). The CDR3 sequence is 12 residues long. CDR1 and CDR2 from the germline V gene are GTSNPN and SVGIG (reference sequence). Trimming left V 1 base short and J 7 bases short, with 8 bases between. This CDR3 is CAWSGQGNEQFF. CDR3 bases: TGTGCCTGGAGTGGGCAGGGGAATGAGCAGTTCTTC.

V is TRBV6-1 and J is TRBJ1-6; D might be TRBD1 (6 bases). Germline V gene sequence: CDR1 MNHNS, CDR2 SASEGT. The CDR3 is 15 amino acids. V lost 4 bases and J lost 8, with 15 bases in between. The CDR3 nucleotides read TGTGCCAGCAGTGGTACAGGGAGCTCTCATTCACCCCTCCACTTT. Its translation is CASSGTGSSHSPLHF.

The chain uses TRBV6-5 and TRBJ1-1; 10 nucleotides line up with TRBD1. V lost 5 bases and J lost 4; bases outside the gene matches: 4. Germline lookup yields CDR1 MNHEY and CDR2 SVGAGI. This CDR3 has 14 amino acids. CDR3 in amino acids: CASSRQGATTEAFF. The CDR3 DNA reads as TGTGCCAGCAGTCGACAGGGGGCTACCACTGAAGCTTTCTTT.

This clone was counted a single time. The chain has TRBV6-1 and TRBJ2-2; 8 positions match TRBD2. The germline V gene has CDR1 MNHNS and CDR2 SASEGT. V gave up 4 bases and J gave up 4 bases; unmatched junction bases: 8. The CDR3 has 16 amino acids. CDR3 DNA sequence: TGTGCCAGCAGTGTTTCAGCGGGAGCGGTCACCGGGGAGCTGTTTTTT. Protein sequence: CASSVSAGAVTGELFF.

The V gene is TRBV18, the J gene TRBJ1-2, with a possible D match to TRBD1 (6 bases). The CDR3 is 15 residues long. V dropped 3 bases and J dropped 8 bases, with 19 bases sitting between them. In germline, CDR1 is KGHSH, CDR2 LQKENI. The CDR3 protein is CASSPTSTGTQGYTF. The CDR3 DNA reads as TGTGCCAGCTCACCTACGTCGACCGGGACACAGGGCTACACCTTC.

The CDR3 DNA reads TGTGCCAGCAGTGCGGATTCCACCCAGAGCAATCAGCCCCAGCATTTT. It encodes CASSADSTQSNQPQHF. The chain has TRBV2 and TRBJ1-5; no definite D call. The CDR3 is 16 residues long. The germline V gene has CDR1 SNHLY and CDR2 FYNNEI. Deletions cut 4 bases from V and 1 base from J, with 14 bases between.

The V gene is TRBV2, the J gene TRBJ1-2; D not resolved. Trimming took off 2 bases at V and 1 base at J, with 5 bases between the two ends. The germline gives CDR1 SNHLY, CDR2 FYNNEI. The CDR3 consists of 13 residues. In DNA form, the CDR3 reads TGTGCCAGCAGTGAATCCCTTAACTATGGCTACACCTTC. This gives the protein CASSESLNYGYTF.

This chain links TRBV30 with TRBJ2-2, with D hard to call. The CDR3 runs 14 residues. Trimming removed 0 bases from V and 2 bases from J, with 7 bases in between. Germline CDR1 GTSNPN, CDR2 SVGIG (reference sequence). CDR3 residues: CAWSVSRNTGELFF. DNA of the CDR3: TGTGCCTGGAGTGTCAGCAGAAACACCGGGGAGCTGTTTTTT.

V and J are TRBV6-5 and TRBJ1-1; no reliable D call. The CDR3 loop spans 14 amino acids. Trimming took off 2 bases at V and 5 bases at J, with 12 bases between the two ends. The germline CDR1 and CDR2 sequences are MNHEY and SVGAGI. The CDR3 loop is CASSYLNSRTEAFF. The CDR3 DNA is TGTGCCAGCAGTTACCTCAACAGTAGGACTGAAGCTTTCTTT.